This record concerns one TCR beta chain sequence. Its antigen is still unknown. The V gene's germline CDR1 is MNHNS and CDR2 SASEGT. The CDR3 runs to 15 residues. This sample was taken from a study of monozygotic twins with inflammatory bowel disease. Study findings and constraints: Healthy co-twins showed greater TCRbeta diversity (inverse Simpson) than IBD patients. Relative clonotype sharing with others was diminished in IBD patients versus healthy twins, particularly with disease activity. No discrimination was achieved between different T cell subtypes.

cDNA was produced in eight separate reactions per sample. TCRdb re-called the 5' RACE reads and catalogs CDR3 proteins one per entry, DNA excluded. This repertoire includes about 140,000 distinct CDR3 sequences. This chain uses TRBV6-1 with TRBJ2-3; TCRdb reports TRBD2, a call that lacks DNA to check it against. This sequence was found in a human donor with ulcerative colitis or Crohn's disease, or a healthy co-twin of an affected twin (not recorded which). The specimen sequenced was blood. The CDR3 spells CASRPGLAGPDTQYF.